The 24 T cell receptor beta chains below come from one sample, sequenced in a study of blood T cell repertoires in COVID-19. Here immunoSEQ multiplex PCR was the method, and the copy in TCRdb shows in-frame clones only, minus some. This sample carries 200,000 to 250,000 clones, around 92% of them seen once, and the ten largest clones take more than 0.95%. What was sequenced was peripheral blood. The receptors were sampled from a man aged 30 to 39 with acute or convalescent COVID-19.

This clone was picked up one time. The rearrangement uses TRBV4-1 and TRBJ1-3; D not certain. The germline V gene encodes CDR1 MGHRA and CDR2 YSYEKL. The ends were cut back, 4 bases at V and 0 bases at J, with 13 bases in the middle. The CDR3 is made up of 16 amino acids. DNA for the CDR3: TGCGCCAGCAGCCCAATCCCCCCAGGCTCTGGAAACACCATATATTTT. It codes for CASSPIPPGSGNTIYF.

The chain has TRBV24-1 and TRBJ2-3; 9 nucleotides align to TRBD2. CDR1 is KGHDR and CDR2 is SFDVKD in the germline V gene. The CDR3 spans 16 residues. The trim removed 2 bases at V and 6 bases at J, leaving 8 bases unmatched. CDR3 protein: CATSDSRTSAGDTQYF. CDR3 DNA: TGTGCCACCAGTGATTCTCGGACTAGCGCCGGGGATACGCAGTATTTT.

The chain links TRBV2 to TRBJ1-5, with TRBD1 as a possible D gene (5 bases). CDR3 size: 15 residues. Germline loops: CDR1 SNHLY, CDR2 FYNNEI. The ends were cut back, 6 bases at V and 6 bases at J, with 18 bases in the middle. The CDR3 loop is CASSAGLLKGQPQHF. CDR3 bases: TGTGCCAGCAGCGCGGGACTCCTAAAGGGTCAGCCCCAGCATTTT.

J is TRBJ2-7 and V is TRBV28; no clear D. Germline V gene sequence: CDR1 MDHEN, CDR2 SYDVKM. V gave up 10 bases and J gave up 3 bases, with 7 bases separating them. There are 10 residues in the CDR3. CDR3 sequence reads: CATLGYEQYF. CDR3 sequence (DNA): TGTGCCACCCTCGGCTACGAGCAGTACTTC.

This clone was detected once. The chain carries TRBV7-2 and TRBJ2-7; perhaps TRBD1 as D (5 bases). The germline gives CDR1 SGHTA, CDR2 FQGNSA. With 3 bases removed from V and 2 bases from J, the gap between germline ends came to 20 bases. The CDR3 sequence is 17 residues long. The CDR3 DNA follows: TGTGCCAGCAGCTTGTCCGGCGTAACAGGATTTCCCTACGAGCAGTACTTC. Protein product: CASSLSGVTGFPYEQYF.

The chain uses TRBV25-1 and TRBJ1-5; D gene ambiguous. Trimming removed 4 bases from V and 0 bases from J, with 10 bases in between. Germline-derived CDR1 and CDR2 are MGHDK and SYGVNS. The CDR3 runs 15 residues. The chain's CDR3 is CASSAPGNSNQPQHF. CDR3 in DNA: TGTGCCAGCAGTGCACCGGGGAATAGCAATCAGCCCCAGCATTTT.

This chain uses TRBV5-8 with TRBJ1-1; TRBD1 might be the D (6 bases). The V gene's germline CDR1 is SGHTS and CDR2 YDEGEE. This CDR3 has 14 residues. V was cut by 2 bases and J by 3 bases, with 11 bases left in between. CDR3 in amino acids: CASSFREGDTEAFF. The CDR3 DNA follows: TGTGCCAGCAGCTTCAGGGAGGGGGACACTGAAGCTTTCTTT.

The chain uses TRBV3-1 (or the pseudogene TRBV3-2) and TRBJ1-1, with D tentatively TRBD1 (5 bases). Germline V gives CDR1 LGHDT, CDR2 YNNKEL (reference sequence). The CDR3 extends over 16 amino acids. V was clipped by 4 bases and J by 1 base, with 16 bases between them. The CDR3 protein is CASSPRAGPGNTEAFF. CDR3 DNA: TGTGCCAGCAGCCCACGGGCAGGGCCAGGGAACACTGAAGCTTTCTTT.

This rearrangement joins TRBV12-3 or TRBV12-4 to TRBJ1-2, with D maybe TRBD1 (6 bases). This CDR3 has 12 amino acids. V was trimmed by 3 bases and J by 13 bases, leaving 15 bases between them. For the CDR3, the DNA is TGTGCCAGCAGTTTGAGGGGGTCCACAGGCACCTTC. It translates to CASSLRGSTGTF.

This clone appeared many times. The chain combines TRBV6-5 with TRBJ1-2; 7 bases agree with TRBD1. V lost 11 bases and J lost 4; bases outside the gene matches: 7. There are 12 residues in the CDR3. The V gene's germline CDR1 is MNHEY and CDR2 SVGAGI. The CDR3 spells CAGGGRAYGYTF. In DNA form, the CDR3 reads TGTGCCGGAGGGGGCAGGGCCTATGGCTACACCTTC.

The rearrangement uses TRBV28 and TRBJ1-4, with unresolved D. Germline-derived CDR1 and CDR2 are MDHEN and SYDVKM. The CDR3 has 15 residues. V lost 5 bases and J lost 7, with 17 bases in between. The CDR3 nucleotides read TGTGCCAGCAGTAAACTCGGAGTAGCGGGTGAAAAACTGTTTTTT. It specifies CASSKLGVAGEKLFF.

This sequence joins TRBV5-1 and TRBJ1-2; maybe TRBD1 (5 bases). The germline V gene has CDR1 SGHRS and CDR2 YFSETQ. The CDR3 totals 13 residues. The V and J ends lost 3 bases and 7 bases respectively, with 13 bases between them. In DNA, the CDR3 is TGCGCCAGCAGCTCTGACAGAGCCGCTGGCTACACCTTC. Its protein product is CASSSDRAAGYTF.

V gene TRBV2 combines with J gene TRBJ2-5; TRBD2 aligns across 10 bases. CDR1 and CDR2 from the germline V gene are SNHLY and FYNNEI. The ends lost 11 bases at V and 7 bases at J; junction bases unmatched: 16. The CDR3 runs 15 residues. CDR3 sequence (DNA): TGTGCCGGGCGGGGGGCTAGCGGGGGCCCTTGGACCCAGTACTTC. This gives the protein CAGRGASGGPWTQYF.

The gene calls are TRBV18 and TRBJ2-3, with D tentatively TRBD2 (5 bases). Germline CDR1 KGHSH, CDR2 LQKENI. V shed 8 bases and J shed 4 bases, with 13 bases lying between them. This CDR3 region has 13 residues. CDR3 in amino acids: CASLGEGADTQYF. The CDR3 DNA is TGTGCCAGCCTGGGAGAGGGAGCAGATACGCAGTATTTT.

The chain uses TRBV11-2 and TRBJ2-1, with a possible D match to TRBD2 (7 bases). This CDR3 has 16 residues. The germline V gene encodes CDR1 SGHAT and CDR2 FQNNGV. V lost 1 base and J 7 bases, leaving 17 bases between the germline ends. As DNA, the CDR3 is TGTGCCAGCAGCTTAGTGGCGCGGGGGCCCCAAAATGAGCAGTTCTTC. Amino acids: CASSLVARGPQNEQFF.

V usage is TRBV3-1 (or the pseudogene TRBV3-2) and J usage is TRBJ1-1; tentatively, D is TRBD1 (5 bases). CDR3 length: 13 amino acids. V lost 4 bases, J lost 10 bases, and 16 bases lay in between. Germline loops: CDR1 LGHDT, CDR2 YNNKEL (reference sequence). The CDR3 spells CASSPRQSPGAFF. DNA of the CDR3: TGTGCCAGCAGCCCCCGACAGTCTCCCGGAGCTTTCTTT.

The V and J genes are TRBV9 and TRBJ2-5; perhaps TRBD2 as D (5 bases). CDR3 size: 18 residues. Trimming left V 4 bases short and J 0 bases short, with 22 bases between. Germline CDR1 is SGDLS and CDR2 is YYNGEE. CDR3 sequence: CASSPAPLSGWYQETQYF. CDR3 nucleotides: TGTGCCAGCAGCCCCGCACCCTTGAGCGGCTGGTACCAAGAGACCCAGTACTTC.

This chain joins TRBV7-8 and TRBJ2-7; tentative D call: TRBD2 (5 bases). Germline V CDR1 and CDR2: SGHVS, FQNEAQ. Trimming pared 1 base from V and 3 bases from J, leaving 7 bases between. The CDR3 loop spans 13 amino acids. The CDR3 sequence is CASSLVGIYEQYF. The CDR3 nucleotides are TGTGCCAGCAGCTTAGTCGGGATCTACGAGCAGTACTTC.

The rearrangement uses TRBV5-6 and TRBJ2-1; possible D gene TRBD1, 5 bases. This CDR3 has 13 residues. V gave up 2 bases and J gave up 8 bases, with 11 bases separating them. Germline V gene data show CDR1 as SGHDT and CDR2 as YYEEEE. The CDR3 spells CASSFRQIDEQFF. The DNA of the CDR3 is TGTGCCAGCAGCTTTCGACAGATTGATGAGCAGTTCTTC.

This chain uses TRBV7-9 with TRBJ2-7; D is unclear. CDR3 length equals 14 residues. The V end was cut by 3 bases, the J end by 0 bases, with 9 bases between. Per the germline V gene, CDR1 is SEHNR and CDR2 is FQNEAQ (reference sequence). The CDR3 sequence: CASSFSPGSYEQYF. In DNA form, the CDR3 reads TGTGCCAGCAGCTTCTCCCCAGGCTCCTACGAGCAGTACTTC.

The chain carries TRBV9 and TRBJ1-3; D not certain. Germline-derived CDR1 and CDR2 are SGDLS and YYNGEE. CDR3 length: 15 residues. Trimming shortened V by 0 bases and J by 2 bases, and 9 bases separated the two germline ends. In nucleotides, the CDR3 is TGTGCCAGCAGCGTAGTAGGAGGGCCTGGAAACACCATATATTTT. Its protein is CASSVVGGPGNTIYF. The full variable domain, with the rest looked up from reference TRBV9 and TRBJ1-3, is DSGVTQTPKHLITATGQRVTLRCSPRSGDLSVYWYQQSLDQGLQFLIQYYNGEERAKGNILERFSAQQFPDLHSELNLSSLELGDSALYFCASSVVGGPGNTIYFGEGSWLTVV.

This clone was recorded only once. The V call is TRBV18, the J call TRBJ1-3; no firm D call. The V and J ends lost 0 bases and 0 bases respectively, with 12 bases between them. The CDR3 length is 17 residues. The germline V gene has CDR1 KGHSH and CDR2 LQKENI. CDR3 sequence: CASSPPNSRSSGNTIYF. The CDR3 DNA reads TGTGCCAGCTCACCACCGAACAGCCGAAGCTCTGGAAACACCATATATTTT.

The rearrangement joins TRBV5-1 to TRBJ1-6; 7 bases are a match to TRBD1. Losses at the gene ends were 6 bases for V and 11 bases for J; bases not matched to a gene: 14. Germline CDR1 and CDR2: SGHRS and YFSETQ. The CDR3 covers 15 residues. CDR3 region: CASTRDSRRRAPLHF. The CDR3 bases are TGCGCCAGCACGAGGGACAGCCGGAGGAGAGCACCCCTCCACTTT.

J is TRBJ2-2 and V is TRBV4-1; no clear D. Germline V gives CDR1 MGHRA, CDR2 YSYEKL. V was clipped by 0 bases and J by 5 bases, with 22 bases between them. This CDR3 contains 19 residues. In DNA, the CDR3 is TGCGCCAGCAGCCAAGATTCGGCAGGTCCTATTTTTGGGACCGGGGAGCTGTTTTTT. Translating gives CASSQDSAGPIFGTGELFF.